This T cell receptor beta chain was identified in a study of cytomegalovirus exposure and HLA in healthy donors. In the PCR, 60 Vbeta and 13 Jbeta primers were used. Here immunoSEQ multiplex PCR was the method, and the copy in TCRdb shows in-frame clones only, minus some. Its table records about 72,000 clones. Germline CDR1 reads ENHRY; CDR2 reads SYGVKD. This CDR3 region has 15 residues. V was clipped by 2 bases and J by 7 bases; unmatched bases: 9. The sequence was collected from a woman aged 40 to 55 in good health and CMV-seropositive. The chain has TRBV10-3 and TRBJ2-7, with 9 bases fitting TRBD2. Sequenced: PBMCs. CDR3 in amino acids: CAISELVAGVEEQYF. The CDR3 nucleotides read TGTGCCATCAGTGAGCTGGTAGCGGGAGTTGAAGAGCAGTACTTC.